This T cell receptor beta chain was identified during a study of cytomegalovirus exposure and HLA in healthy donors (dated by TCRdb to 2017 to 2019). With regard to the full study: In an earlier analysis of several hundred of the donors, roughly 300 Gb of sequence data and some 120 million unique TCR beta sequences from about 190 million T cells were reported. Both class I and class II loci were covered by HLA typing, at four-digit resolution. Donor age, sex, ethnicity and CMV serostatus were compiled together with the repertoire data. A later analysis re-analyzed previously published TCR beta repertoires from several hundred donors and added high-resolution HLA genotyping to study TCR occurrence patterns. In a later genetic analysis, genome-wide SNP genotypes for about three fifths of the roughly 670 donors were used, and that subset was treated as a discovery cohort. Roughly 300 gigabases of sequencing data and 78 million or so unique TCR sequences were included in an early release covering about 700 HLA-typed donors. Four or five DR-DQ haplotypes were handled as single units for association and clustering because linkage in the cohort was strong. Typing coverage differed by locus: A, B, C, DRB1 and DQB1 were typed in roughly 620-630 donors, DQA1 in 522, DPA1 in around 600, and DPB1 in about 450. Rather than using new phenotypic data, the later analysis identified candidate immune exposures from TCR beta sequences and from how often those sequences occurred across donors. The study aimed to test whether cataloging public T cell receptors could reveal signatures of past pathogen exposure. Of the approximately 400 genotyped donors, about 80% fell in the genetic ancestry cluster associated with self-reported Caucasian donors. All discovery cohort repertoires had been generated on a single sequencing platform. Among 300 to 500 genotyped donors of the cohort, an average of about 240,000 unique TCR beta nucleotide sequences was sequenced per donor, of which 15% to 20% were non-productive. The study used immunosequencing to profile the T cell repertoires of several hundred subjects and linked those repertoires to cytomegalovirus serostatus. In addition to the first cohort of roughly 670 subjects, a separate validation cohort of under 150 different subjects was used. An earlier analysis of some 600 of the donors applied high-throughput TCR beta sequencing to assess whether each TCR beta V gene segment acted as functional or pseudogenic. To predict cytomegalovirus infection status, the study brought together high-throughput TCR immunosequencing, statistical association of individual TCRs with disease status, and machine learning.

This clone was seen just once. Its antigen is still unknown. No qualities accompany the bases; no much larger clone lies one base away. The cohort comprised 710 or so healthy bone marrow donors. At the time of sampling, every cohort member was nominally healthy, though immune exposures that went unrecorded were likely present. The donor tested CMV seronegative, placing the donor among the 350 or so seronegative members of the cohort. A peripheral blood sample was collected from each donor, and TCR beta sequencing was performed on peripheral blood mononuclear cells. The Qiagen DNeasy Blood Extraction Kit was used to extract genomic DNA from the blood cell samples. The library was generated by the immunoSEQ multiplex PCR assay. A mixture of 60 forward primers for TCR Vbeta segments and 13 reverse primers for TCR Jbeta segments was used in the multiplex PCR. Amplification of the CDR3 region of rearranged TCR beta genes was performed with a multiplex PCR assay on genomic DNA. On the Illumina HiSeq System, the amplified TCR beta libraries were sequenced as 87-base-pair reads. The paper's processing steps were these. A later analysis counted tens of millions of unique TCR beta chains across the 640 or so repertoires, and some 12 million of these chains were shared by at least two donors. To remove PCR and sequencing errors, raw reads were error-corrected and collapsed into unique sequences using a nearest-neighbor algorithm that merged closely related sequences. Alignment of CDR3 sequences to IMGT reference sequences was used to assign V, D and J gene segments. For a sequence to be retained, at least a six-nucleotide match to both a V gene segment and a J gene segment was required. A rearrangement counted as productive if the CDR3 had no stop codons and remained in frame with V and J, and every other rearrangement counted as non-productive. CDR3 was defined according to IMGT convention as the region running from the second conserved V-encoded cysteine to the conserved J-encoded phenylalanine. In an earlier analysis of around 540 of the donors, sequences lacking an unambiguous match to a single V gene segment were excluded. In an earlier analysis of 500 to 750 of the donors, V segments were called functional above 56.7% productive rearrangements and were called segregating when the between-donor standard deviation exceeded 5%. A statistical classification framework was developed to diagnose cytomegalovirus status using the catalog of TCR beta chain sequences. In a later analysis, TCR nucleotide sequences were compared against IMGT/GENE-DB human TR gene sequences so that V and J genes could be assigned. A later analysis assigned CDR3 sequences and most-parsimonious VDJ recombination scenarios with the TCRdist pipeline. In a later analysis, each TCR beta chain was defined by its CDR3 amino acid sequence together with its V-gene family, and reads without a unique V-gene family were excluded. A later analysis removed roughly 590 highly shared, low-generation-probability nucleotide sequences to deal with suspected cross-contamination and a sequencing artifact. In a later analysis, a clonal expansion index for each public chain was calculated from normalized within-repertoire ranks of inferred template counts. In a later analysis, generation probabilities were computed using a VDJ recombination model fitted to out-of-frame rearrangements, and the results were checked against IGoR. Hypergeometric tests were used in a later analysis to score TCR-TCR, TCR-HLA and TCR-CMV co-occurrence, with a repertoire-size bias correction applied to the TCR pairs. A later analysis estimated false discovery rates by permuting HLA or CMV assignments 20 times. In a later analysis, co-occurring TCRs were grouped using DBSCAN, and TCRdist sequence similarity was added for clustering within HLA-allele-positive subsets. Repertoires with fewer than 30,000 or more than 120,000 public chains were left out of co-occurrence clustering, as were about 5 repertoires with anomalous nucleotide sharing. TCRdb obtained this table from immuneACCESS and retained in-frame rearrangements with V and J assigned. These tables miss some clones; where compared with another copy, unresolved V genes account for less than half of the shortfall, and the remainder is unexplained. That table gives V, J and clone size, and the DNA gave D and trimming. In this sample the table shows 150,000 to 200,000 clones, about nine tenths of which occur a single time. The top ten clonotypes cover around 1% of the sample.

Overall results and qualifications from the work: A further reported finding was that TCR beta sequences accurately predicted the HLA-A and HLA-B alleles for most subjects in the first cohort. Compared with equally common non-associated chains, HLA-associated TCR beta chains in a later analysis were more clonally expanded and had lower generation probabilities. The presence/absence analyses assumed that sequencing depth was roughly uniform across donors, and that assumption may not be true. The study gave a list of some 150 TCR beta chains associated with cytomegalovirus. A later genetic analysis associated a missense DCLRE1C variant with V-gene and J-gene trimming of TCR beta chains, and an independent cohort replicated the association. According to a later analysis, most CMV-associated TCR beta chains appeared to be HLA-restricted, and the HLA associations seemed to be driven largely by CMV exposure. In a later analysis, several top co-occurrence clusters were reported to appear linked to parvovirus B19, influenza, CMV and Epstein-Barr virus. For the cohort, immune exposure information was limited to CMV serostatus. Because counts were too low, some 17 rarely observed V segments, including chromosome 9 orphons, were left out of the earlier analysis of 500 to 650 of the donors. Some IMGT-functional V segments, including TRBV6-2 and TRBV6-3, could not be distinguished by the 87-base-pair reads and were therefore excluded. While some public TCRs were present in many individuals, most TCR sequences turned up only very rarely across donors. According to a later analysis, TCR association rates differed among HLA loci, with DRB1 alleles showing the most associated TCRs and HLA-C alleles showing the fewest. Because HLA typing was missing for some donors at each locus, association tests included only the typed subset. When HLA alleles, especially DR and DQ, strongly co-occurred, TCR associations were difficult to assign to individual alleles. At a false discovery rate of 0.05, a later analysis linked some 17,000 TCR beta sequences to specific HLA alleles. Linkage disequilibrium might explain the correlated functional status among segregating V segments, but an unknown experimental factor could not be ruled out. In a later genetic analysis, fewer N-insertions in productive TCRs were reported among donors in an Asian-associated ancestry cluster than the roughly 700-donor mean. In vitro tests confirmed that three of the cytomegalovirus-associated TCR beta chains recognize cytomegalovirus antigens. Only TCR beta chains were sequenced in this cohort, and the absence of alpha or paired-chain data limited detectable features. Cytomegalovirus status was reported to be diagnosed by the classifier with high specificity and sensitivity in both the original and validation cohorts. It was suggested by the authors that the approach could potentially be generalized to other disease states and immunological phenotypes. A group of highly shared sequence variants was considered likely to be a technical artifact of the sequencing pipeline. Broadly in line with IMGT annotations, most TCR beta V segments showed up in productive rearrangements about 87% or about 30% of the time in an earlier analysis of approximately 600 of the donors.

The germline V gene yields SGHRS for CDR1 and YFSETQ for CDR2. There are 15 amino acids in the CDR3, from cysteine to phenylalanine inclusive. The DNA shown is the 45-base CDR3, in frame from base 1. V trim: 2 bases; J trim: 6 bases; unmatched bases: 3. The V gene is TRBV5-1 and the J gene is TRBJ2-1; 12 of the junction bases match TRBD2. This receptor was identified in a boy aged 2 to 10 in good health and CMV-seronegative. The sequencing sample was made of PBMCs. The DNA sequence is TGCGCCAGCAGCTTCACTAGCGGGGGGATCAATGAGCAGTTCTTC. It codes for CASSFTSGGINEQFF.